Below, 28 T cell receptor beta chains from the same sample are listed, as sequenced in a study of Graves' ophthalmopathy and Graves' hyperthyroidism. TCR beta CDR3 regions were amplified from RNA transcripts. HTBI primers were used in a first-round RT-PCR, which preceded a second-round multiplex PCR. TCRdb passed the multiplex PCR reads through MiXCR, listing each CDR3 protein once. Found here are about 220,000 distinct CDR3 sequences, under 25% of them singletons; the top ten hold around two fifths. What was sequenced was peripheral blood. These receptor sequences come from a woman in her 50s with Graves' ophthalmopathy.

This clonotype was seen ten or more times. This chain uses TRBV12-3 or TRBV12-4 with TRBJ2-2; D unresolved. V gave up 3 bases and J gave up 3 bases, with 11 bases separating them. The length of the CDR3 is 15 residues. The CDR3 is CASSLDGIHTGELFF. The CDR3 coding sequence is TGTGCCAGCAGTTTGGACGGAATTCACACCGGGGAGCTGTTTTTT.

The rearrangement uses TRBV6-1 and TRBJ2-2; 8 bases line up with TRBD1. J gave up 5 bases and V 7 bases, and 9 bases lay outside the gene matches. The CDR3 spans 15 residues. The germline V gene has CDR1 MNHNS and CDR2 SASEGT. The CDR3 nucleotides are TGTGCCAGCACAGGGGGCGAGAGGGGAACCGGGGAGCTGTTTTTT. Residues: CASTGGERGTGELFF.

The sample holds many counts of this clonotype. V is TRBV28 and J is TRBJ2-3; 8 bases line up with TRBD2. Trimming at V came to 1 base and at J to 6 bases, leaving 6 bases not matched to a gene. In germline, CDR1 is MDHEN, CDR2 SYDVKM. The CDR3 spans 15 residues. This chain's CDR3 is CASSLFRTSKDTQYF. The CDR3 DNA reads as TGTGCCAGCAGTTTATTCAGGACTAGCAAGGATACGCAGTATTTT.

This clonotype has a count of ten or more. The chain couples TRBV20-1 to TRBJ1-5, with 8 bases matching TRBD1. V was pared by 3 bases and J by 7 bases, with 8 bases of the junction left unmatched. The length of the CDR3 is 14 residues. The germline gives CDR1 DFQATT, CDR2 SNEGSKA (reference sequence). The CDR3 region is CSASWTGSRQPQHF. CDR3 bases: TGCAGTGCTAGTTGGACAGGGTCGCGACAGCCCCAGCATTTT.

This sequence joins TRBV11-2 and TRBJ1-4; D unresolved. Germline-derived CDR1 and CDR2 are SGHAT and FQNNGV. This CDR3 has 16 amino acids. With 1 base removed from V and 0 bases from J, the gap between germline ends came to 9 bases. DNA for the CDR3: TGTGCCAGCAGCTTAGGTTGGGGAACAACTAATGAAAAACTGTTTTTT. Its protein product is CASSLGWGTTNEKLFF.

The chain carries TRBV6-1 and TRBJ2-5; no reliable D call. The germline gives CDR1 MNHNS, CDR2 SASEGT. The CDR3 length is 13 residues. Trimming left V 5 bases short and J 5 bases short, with 12 bases between. This CDR3 reads CASSRAARETQYF. The CDR3 DNA sequence: TGTGCCAGCAGTCGGGCCGCCCGGGAGACCCAGTACTTC.

The chain uses TRBV19 and TRBJ1-1, with 9 positions matching TRBD1. The germline V gene has CDR1 LNHDA and CDR2 SQIVND (reference sequence). The CDR3 sequence is 17 residues long. The V gene end was trimmed by 4 bases and the J gene end by 5 bases; junction bases not matched to a gene: 14. The CDR3 DNA reads as TGTGCCAGTAGTACCGCCGGGACAGGGCCTAGGGGGACTGAAGCTTTCTTT. Residues: CASSTAGTGPRGTEAFF.

This clonotype was detected many times. The V call is TRBV27, the J call TRBJ2-7; TRBD1 is a possible D gene (5 bases). The CDR3 is 16 amino acids. Trimming cost V 5 bases and J 0 bases, with 17 bases left between them. CDR1 MNHEY and CDR2 SMNVEV come from the germline V gene (reference sequence). The CDR3 sequence is CASSSPSRVPSYEQYF. The CDR3 DNA reads as TGTGCCAGCAGTAGCCCCTCCAGGGTCCCCTCCTACGAGCAGTACTTC.

This clonotype was observed many times. This chain links TRBV7-3 with TRBJ2-1; either TRBD1 or TRBD2 may fit D (5 bases each). CDR1 and CDR2 from the germline V gene are SGHTA and FQGTGA. The CDR3 runs to 13 residues. Trimming pared 5 bases from V and 7 bases from J, leaving 12 bases between. This CDR3 reads CASSTGPLNEQFF. CDR3 in DNA: TGTGCCAGCAGCACGGGACCACTTAATGAGCAGTTCTTC.

In its sample, this clonotype was seen many times. The chain is built from TRBV20-1 and TRBJ2-2, with 11 nucleotides matching TRBD2. The germline V gene encodes CDR1 DFQATT and CDR2 SNEGSKA (reference sequence). This CDR3 is built from 18 residues. After removal of 0 bases from V and 5 bases from J, the junction contained 11 bases not matched to a gene. CDR3 loop: CSARDWGTSGSQTGELFF. The CDR3 DNA sequence: TGCAGTGCTAGAGATTGGGGGACTAGCGGTTCTCAGACCGGGGAGCTGTTTTTT.

There are many counts of this clonotype. The genes are TRBV12-3 or TRBV12-4 and TRBJ2-2; 14 positions match TRBD2. The CDR3 loop spans 18 amino acids. The V gene end was trimmed by 4 bases and the J gene end by 8 bases; junction bases not matched to a gene: 12. CDR3 coding DNA: TGTGCCAGCAGTTCTTTGCCTCCGGGACTAGCGGGAGTGGGGGAGCTGTTTTTT. Protein product: CASSSLPPGLAGVGELFF.

This clonotype was found many times. CDR3 sequence: CASSLTGFGYEQYF. The CDR3 nucleotides are TGTGCCAGCAGCTTAACAGGGTTCGGCTACGAGCAGTACTTC. This sequence joins TRBV7-2 and TRBJ2-7, with D perhaps matching TRBD1 (6 bases). The CDR3 is 14 residues long. The germline V gene has CDR1 SGHTA and CDR2 FQGNSA. Trimming stripped 2 bases from V and 3 bases from J, with 11 bases between.

This clonotype was counted many times. The chain combines TRBV20-1 with TRBJ1-6, with 7 bases aligning to TRBD1. V lost 6 bases to trimming and J lost 7 bases; unmatched junction nucleotides: 6. The CDR3 loop spans 13 amino acids. The germline CDR1 and CDR2 sequences are DFQATT and SNEGSKA (reference sequence). As DNA, the CDR3 is TGCAGTGCCTGGACAGGTCCCAATTCACCCCTCCACTTT. Residues: CSAWTGPNSPLHF.

This chain links TRBV5-1 with TRBJ1-1, with 9 bases lining up with TRBD1. This CDR3 is 15 amino acids long. After removal of 3 bases from V and 5 bases from J, the junction contained 8 bases not matched to a gene. The germline CDR1 and CDR2 sequences are SGHRS and YFSETQ. CDR3 nucleotides: TGCGCCAGCAGCTGGGGACAGGGTAAGGGAACTGAAGCTTTCTTT. This sequence encodes CASSWGQGKGTEAFF.

CDR3 DNA sequence: TGTGCCAGCAGCTACATGCGGGAGTCGGAGACCCAGTACTTC. Protein: CASSYMRESETQYF. V and J are TRBV7-2 and TRBJ2-5, with 7 positions matching TRBD2. CDR1 and CDR2 from the germline V gene are SGHTA and FQGNSA. Trimming at V came to 4 bases and at J to 5 bases, leaving 7 bases not matched to a gene. This CDR3 region has 14 residues.

This clonotype was picked up many times. The chain couples TRBV7-8 to TRBJ2-7; TRBD1 agrees at 9 bases. CDR3 length equals 16 residues. CDR1 SGHVS and CDR2 FQNEAQ come from the germline V gene. After removal of 5 bases from V and 4 bases from J, the junction contained 12 bases not matched to a gene. DNA for the CDR3: TGTGCCAGCAGCGAGACAGGGGGGGGTCCTTGGTACGAGCAGTACTTC. Translation gives CASSETGGGPWYEQYF. Variable domain in full (rest from reference TRBV7-8 and TRBJ2-7): GAGVSQSPRYKVAKRGQDVALRCDPISGHVSLFWYQQALGQGPEFLTYFQNEAQLDKSGLPSDRFFAERPEGSVSTLKIQRTQQEDSAVYLCASSETGGGPWYEQYFGPGTRLTVT.

This clonotype was observed at least ten times. This chain links TRBV12-3 or TRBV12-4 with TRBJ1-2, with D possibly TRBD1 on 6 matching bases. The CDR3 loop spans 13 amino acids. Trimming removed 4 bases at V and 5 bases at J, with 11 bases between. DNA of the CDR3: TGTGCCAGCAGTTACAGGGAAGGTTATGGCTACACCTTC. Translated: CASSYREGYGYTF.

In its sample, this clonotype was seen many times. V and J are TRBV6-2 or TRBV6-3 and TRBJ2-7; D unclear. Trimming stripped 2 bases from V and 7 bases from J, with 15 bases between. Germline V CDR1 and CDR2: MNHEY, SVGEGT. The CDR3 covers 14 residues. The CDR3 protein is CASSYPGFYEEQYF. The CDR3 region has the DNA TGTGCCAGCAGTTACCCCGGATTCTACGAAGAGCAGTACTTC.

Of note for this clonotype: A much bigger clone sits one base away, suggesting this may be a read error. This chain joins TRBV2 and TRBJ1-3, with a weak D call TRBD1 (5 bases). CDR3 length: 13 amino acids. With 11 bases removed from V and 8 bases from J, the gap between germline ends came to 19 bases. Per germline, CDR1 SNHLY and CDR2 FYNNEI. Written as DNA, the CDR3 is TGTGCCGGCAATGGGGCCGAAGGAGACACCATATATTTT. It codes for CAGNGAEGDTIYF.

The CDR3: CASSNYFSGANVLTF. The CDR3 DNA follows: TGTGCCAGCAGTAATTACTTCTCTGGGGCCAACGTCCTGACTTTC. The rearrangement uses TRBV7-2 and TRBJ2-6, with D unclear. The CDR3 extends over 15 amino acids. CDR1 SGHTA and CDR2 FQGNSA come from the germline V gene. V was trimmed by 6 bases and J by 0 bases, leaving 9 bases between them.

This clonotype was seen many times. The V and J genes are TRBV12-3 or TRBV12-4 and TRBJ2-7, with no clear D. Trimming stripped 5 bases from V and 2 bases from J, with 7 bases between. The CDR3 spans 12 residues. The CDR3 nucleotides read TGTGCCAGCAGTCGGGCCCCCTACGAGCAGTACTTC. Its protein is CASSRAPYEQYF.

In its sample, this clonotype was seen many times. This sequence joins TRBV12-3 or TRBV12-4 and TRBJ1-1, with a possible D match to TRBD1 (6 bases). V lost 6 bases to trimming and J lost 10 bases, with 12 bases between them. The CDR3 totals 11 residues. This CDR3 reads CASRGRGSAFF. CDR3 in DNA: TGTGCCAGCAGAGGCAGGGGATCAGCTTTCTTT.

This clonotype occurred many times. The chain recombines TRBV30 with TRBJ2-2; D might be TRBD1 (7 bases). There are 14 residues in the CDR3. Germline CDR1 and CDR2: GTSNPN and SVGIG (reference sequence). Trimming pared 6 bases from V and 0 bases from J, leaving 11 bases between. In DNA form, the CDR3 reads TGTGCCTGCCGCGGGACAGCGAACACCGGGGAGCTGTTTTTT. Translating it yields CACRGTANTGELFF. The whole variable domain, remainder taken from reference TRBV30 and TRBJ2-2, is SQTIHQWPATLVQPVGSPLSLECTVEGTSNPNLYWYRQAAGRGLQLLFYSVGIGQISSEVPQNLSASRPQDRQFILSSKKLLLSDSGFYLCACRGTANTGELFFGEGSRLTVL.

This clonotype was observed at least ten times. This chain joins TRBV27 and TRBJ1-5, with D unclear. CDR1 is MNHEY, CDR2 SMNVEV, per germline (reference sequence). V was pared by 7 bases and J by 3 bases, with 19 bases between. The CDR3 totals 16 residues. The CDR3 loop reads CASTIRGSRANQPQHF. CDR3 bases: TGTGCCAGCACTATTCGAGGCTCTCGGGCCAATCAGCCCCAGCATTTT.

This clonotype was observed at least ten times. The rearrangement links TRBV12-3 or TRBV12-4 to TRBJ2-1, with D perhaps being TRBD1 or TRBD2 (6 bases each). Deletions cut 6 bases from V and 7 bases from J, with 10 bases between. The CDR3 runs to 12 residues. As DNA, the CDR3 is TGTGCCAGCAGGGAGGGGGGTAATGAGCAGTTCTTC. This translates into CASREGGNEQFF.

This clonotype was observed at least ten times. The chain recombines TRBV6-1 with TRBJ2-5; D gene unclear. Per germline, CDR1 MNHNS and CDR2 SASEGT. This CDR3 has 15 amino acids. Between the trimmed V and J ends, which lost 2 bases and 1 base, there was a span of 11 bases. The CDR3 bases are TGTGCCAGCAGTGAACAACGGCGGATCCAAGAGACCCAGTACTTC. This codes for CASSEQRRIQETQYF.

Points on this clonotype: This could be a read error, since a much larger clone is one nucleotide away. The CDR3 DNA follows: TGTGCCACCAGTGATCAGTCTAACACTGAAGCTTTCTTT. Its translation: CATSDQSNTEAFF. The gene calls are TRBV24-1 and TRBJ1-1; D unresolved. V was shortened by 3 bases and J by 2 bases, with 6 bases between the two germline ends. Germline CDR1 reads KGHDR; CDR2 reads SFDVKD. The CDR3 is 13 amino acids.

Note on this clonotype: A much more abundant neighbour one base away suggests this may be a read error. The chain joins TRBV6-1 to TRBJ2-3; 9 bases are shared with TRBD1. The CDR3 totals 16 residues. Germline CDR1 and CDR2: MNHNS and SASEGT. The CDR3 here is CASGEMGQGTGDTQYF. CDR3 sequence (DNA): TGTGCCAGCGGTGAAATGGGACAGGGTACGGGAGATACGCAGTATTTT.